This TCR beta chain was identified in a study of control samples from healthy donors and cancer patients. Data came from immunoSEQ multiplex PCR; TCRdb stores just in-frame clones and leaves some out. Of some 67,000 clones listed, 70% to 90% were seen once; the top ten hold under 3%. Trimming cost V 3 bases and J 5 bases, with 7 bases left between them. The CDR3 length is 12 residues. Sequencing was performed on PBMCs. The source is a woman aged 45-59 years with head and neck cancer. The chain carries TRBV12-3 or TRBV12-4 and TRBJ2-5; D uncertain. For the CDR3, the DNA is TGTGCCAGCAGTTTCGAAGGGGAGACCCAGTACTTC. Its protein product is CASSFEGETQYF.